Here is one TCR beta chain with its context. The antigen is not known. This sample stems from a study of a mutant IDH1 vaccine in newly diagnosed glioma. Whole-study context: Commencement of vaccination occurred 4-6 weeks following radiotherapy alone, or concurrently with temozolomide cycles. Before enrollment, the patients had been treated with radiotherapy alone, temozolomide alone, or both together. Most of them had received both. Visit V12 was scheduled at week 35 and visit V13 at week 47.

TCRdb's copy holds only in-frame clones and misses some; the assay was immunoSEQ multiplex PCR. Here the sample spans roughly 68,000 clones, 74% being singletons. Documented time point: week 35, safety follow-up. What each vaccine dose contained was 300 ug of mutant IDH1 20-mer peptide, accompanied by topical imiquimod. The CDR3 is made up of 15 amino acids. Per germline, CDR1 MNHEY and CDR2 SVGAGI. Unmatched junction bases numbered 4, after V lost 5 bases and J lost 2 bases. The sequence was obtained from a man between 50 and 59 years old with glioma. V and J are TRBV6-5 and TRBJ2-1, with 9 bases that match TRBD1. The specimen comprised PBMCs, sampled from a glioma patient whose treatment included an IDH1 peptide vaccine. The CDR3: CASSQTGGPYNEQFF. DNA of the CDR3: TGTGCCAGCAGTCAGACAGGGGGTCCCTACAATGAGCAGTTCTTC.